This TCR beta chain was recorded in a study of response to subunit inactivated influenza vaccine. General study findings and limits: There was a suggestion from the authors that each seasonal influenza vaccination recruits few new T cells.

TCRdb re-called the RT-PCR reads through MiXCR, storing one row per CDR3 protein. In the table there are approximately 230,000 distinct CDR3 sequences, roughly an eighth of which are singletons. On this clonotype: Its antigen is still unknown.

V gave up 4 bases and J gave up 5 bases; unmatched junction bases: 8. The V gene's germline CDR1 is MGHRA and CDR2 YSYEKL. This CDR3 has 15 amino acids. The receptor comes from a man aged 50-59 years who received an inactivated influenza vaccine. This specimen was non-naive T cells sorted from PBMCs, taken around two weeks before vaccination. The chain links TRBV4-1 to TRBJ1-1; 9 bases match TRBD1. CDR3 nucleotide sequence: TGCGCCAGCAGCCTCGCTGGACAGGGGTATACTGAAGCTTTCTTT. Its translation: CASSLAGQGYTEAFF.